This T cell receptor (beta chain) was sequenced for a study of T cell responses to AZD1222 COVID-19 vaccine. Using immunoSEQ multiplex PCR, the repertoire was profiled, and TCRdb retains in-frame clones only, with some absent. Found here are around 46,000 clones, about 91% of them singletons; the top ten hold approximately 5%. Germline CDR1 is SEHNR and CDR2 is FQNEAQ (reference sequence). Trimming pared 5 bases from V and 7 bases from J, leaving 14 bases between. CDR3 length: 14 amino acids. The chain employs TRBV7-9 and TRBJ1-4; TRBD1 might be the D (6 bases). The receptor comes from an adult who received the AZD1222 COVID-19 vaccine. The specimen comprised peripheral blood, sampled 28 days after the second AZD1222 dose. The CDR3 nucleotides read TGTGCCAGCAGCCTCCAGGGGAGAAGTGAAAAACTGTTTTTT. This sequence encodes CASSLQGRSEKLFF.